This T cell receptor (beta chain) originates from a study of cytomegalovirus exposure and HLA in healthy donors. Study-level points and caveats: Later analysis identified a missense DCLRE1C variant that was linked to TCR beta V- and J-gene trimming. Compared with the roughly 700-donor mean, an Asian-associated ancestry cluster reportedly had fewer N-insertions, according to a later analysis.

PCR amplification relied on 60 Vbeta primers (plus 13 Jbeta primers). Only in-frame clones appear in the TCRdb table, and some are missing; sequencing was by immunoSEQ multiplex PCR. The table has some 84,000 clones, roughly 80% seen once. Trimming removed 3 bases from V and 0 bases from J, with 8 bases in between. The germline V gene encodes CDR1 SGHRS and CDR2 YFSETQ. This CDR3 is built from 14 residues. As concerns this clone: Its specificity is not known.

The donors (healthy individuals) were bone marrow donors. The TCR originated in a boy aged 5 to 17 in good health and CMV-seronegative. This chain connects TRBV5-1 to TRBJ2-3; D might be TRBD1 (5 bases). Sequenced material: PBMCs. In DNA, the CDR3 is TGCGCCAGCAGCTCCACAGGTAGCACAGATACGCAGTATTTT. Encoded protein: CASSSTGSTDTQYF.